The 30 T cell receptor beta chains in this list originate from one sample, sequenced in a study of CD4+ T cells in melanoma (dated by TCRdb to between 2022 and 2023). The library was made by the immunoSEQ multiplex PCR assay. Imported from immuneACCESS, the table was reduced by TCRdb to in-frame sequences with V and J called. These copies leave out some clones; in studies compared against another copy, an unresolved V gene accounts for under half, and the cause of the remainder is not known. For this sample there are 15,000 or so clones; roughly three fifths appear just once. The ten largest clonotypes hold roughly 15% of the sample. Sequencing input: cells from a culture (not recorded whether cultured in vitro). Receptors originate from a human donor with melanoma.

This clone was recorded a few times. This sequence joins TRBV30 and TRBJ2-7, with TRBD2 matching over 7 bases. The CDR3 sequence is 14 residues long. Germline V gene data show CDR1 as GTSNPN and CDR2 as SVGIG (reference sequence). V shed 5 bases and J 6 bases; nucleotides not matched to a gene: 13. The CDR3 coding sequence is TGTGCCTGGCCCAGTTTTTCTTCGGGAGGCGAGCAGTACTTC. Translation gives CAWPSFSSGGEQYF.

The count of this clone is one. V is TRBV28 and J is TRBJ1-6; D not certain. Germline V gene data show CDR1 as MDHEN and CDR2 as SYDVKM. Trimming removed 3 bases at V and 8 bases at J, with 20 bases between. The CDR3 consists of 17 residues. CDR3 nucleotide sequence: TGTGCCAGCAGTTTTTCGCAGCAAAGAAGAGGGTATTCACCCCTCCACTTT. Translation: CASSFSQQRRGYSPLHF.

This clone occurred a few times. The J gene is TRBJ2-5, the V gene TRBV7-9; 7 bases line up with TRBD1. CDR3 length: 15 amino acids. Germline CDR1 reads SEHNR; CDR2 reads FQNEAQ (reference sequence). Trimming at V came to 7 bases and at J to 0 bases, leaving 8 bases not matched to a gene. The CDR3 sequence: CASTPGTAHQETQYF. CDR3 nucleotides: TGTGCCAGCACCCCCGGGACAGCCCACCAAGAGACCCAGTACTTC.

J is TRBJ1-3 and V is TRBV7-9, with D perhaps matching TRBD1 (6 bases). CDR1 is SEHNR, CDR2 FQNEAQ, per germline (reference sequence). The CDR3 consists of 14 residues. V lost 7 bases and J lost 8, with 18 bases in between. CDR3 protein: CASIPEGGRHTIYF. For the CDR3, the DNA is TGTGCCAGCATCCCGGAGGGGGGGCGGCACACCATATATTTT.

The gene calls are TRBV7-6 and TRBJ1-2, with D unclear. The ends were cut back, 5 bases at V and 2 bases at J, with 9 bases in the middle. The CDR3 is made up of 13 amino acids. The germline V gene encodes CDR1 SGHVS and CDR2 FNYEAQ. Here the CDR3 reads CASSRQTNYGYTF. As DNA, the CDR3 is TGTGCCAGCAGCCGTCAAACGAACTATGGCTACACCTTC. Complete variable domain (other parts from reference TRBV7-6 and TRBJ1-2): GAGVSQSPRYKVTKRGQDVALRCDPISGHVSLYWYRQALGQGPEFLTYFNYEAQQDKSGLPNDRFSAERPEGSISTLTIQRTEQRDSAMYRCASSRQTNYGYTFGSGTRLTVV.

The chain couples TRBV2 to TRBJ2-1; D possibly uses TRBD1 or TRBD2 (5 bases each). Trimming removed 7 bases at V and 4 bases at J, with 11 bases between. This CDR3 has 13 amino acids. Per germline, CDR1 SNHLY and CDR2 FYNNEI. The CDR3 coding sequence is TGTGCCAGCACGGTTGAGGGGTACAATGAGCAGTTCTTC. Protein sequence: CASTVEGYNEQFF.

The CDR3 region is CASSWGLAGGQDTQYF. The CDR3 DNA reads TGTGCCAGCAGCTGGGGACTAGCGGGGGGCCAGGATACGCAGTATTTT. The J gene is TRBJ2-3, the V gene TRBV11-2; TRBD2 agrees at 15 bases. This CDR3 has 16 amino acids. V was pared by 4 bases and J by 6 bases, with 5 bases of the junction left unmatched. The germline CDR1 and CDR2 sequences are SGHAT and FQNNGV.

V is TRBV13 and J is TRBJ1-1; D gene uncertain. Between the trimmed V and J ends, which lost 4 bases and 0 bases, there was a span of 6 bases. Germline V CDR1 and CDR2: PRHDT, FYEKMQ (reference sequence). The CDR3 loop spans 13 amino acids. This CDR3 reads CASSSMMNTEAFF. The CDR3 nucleotides are TGTGCCAGCAGCTCCATGATGAACACTGAAGCTTTCTTT.

The V and J genes are TRBV11-1 and TRBJ1-2; possibly TRBD1 for D (5 bases). This CDR3 is built from 14 residues. V was cut by 1 base and J by 2 bases, with 8 bases left in between. Germline-derived CDR1 and CDR2 are SGHAT and FQDESV (reference sequence). CDR3 in DNA: TGTGCCAGCAGCTTAGAAACAGGCAACTATGGCTACACCTTC. This gives the protein CASSLETGNYGYTF.

This clone occurred a few times. This chain connects TRBV2 to TRBJ2-1; D remains ambiguous. Germline assignment: CDR1 SNHLY and CDR2 FYNNEI. The CDR3 totals 13 residues. V was shortened by 2 bases and J by 4 bases, with 6 bases between the two germline ends. Here the CDR3 reads CASSERRYNEQFF. The DNA of the CDR3 is TGTGCCAGCAGTGAACGCCGGTACAATGAGCAGTTCTTC.

The chain carries TRBV12-5 and TRBJ2-1, with 7 nucleotides matching TRBD2. V was clipped by 0 bases and J by 0 bases; unmatched bases: 17. This CDR3 has 21 residues. In germline, CDR1 is LGHNT, CDR2 FRNRAP. The CDR3 is CASGLVRMGLPDPDSYNEQFF. CDR3 coding DNA: TGTGCTAGTGGTTTGGTACGAATGGGACTACCAGACCCCGACTCCTACAATGAGCAGTTCTTC.

The chain has TRBV7-8 and TRBJ2-7, with D uncertain. CDR3 length equals 14 residues. Germline CDR1 SGHVS, CDR2 FQNEAQ. V lost 5 bases and J lost 1, with 12 bases in between. The CDR3: CASSPRTVSYEQYF. CDR3 DNA: TGTGCCAGCAGCCCTAGGACCGTTTCCTACGAGCAGTACTTC.

The chain carries TRBV6-1 and TRBJ2-3; D is possibly TRBD2 (5 bases). Trimming pared 3 bases from V and 1 base from J, leaving 23 bases between. The CDR3 runs 19 residues. Germline V lookup: CDR1 MNHNS, CDR2 SASEGT. In DNA form, the CDR3 reads TGTGCCAGCAGTGAGGAGTTGAGCGGAACTCCGTGGGGCACAGATACGCAGTATTTT. Translating it yields CASSEELSGTPWGTDTQYF.

This clone was seen a few times. This rearrangement joins TRBV5-1 to TRBJ1-1; D not certain. Trimming took 3 bases from V and 1 from J, leaving 7 bases between them. The CDR3 runs to 13 residues. Germline assignment: CDR1 SGHRS and CDR2 YFSETQ. CDR3 in amino acids: CASSWGGNTEAFF. CDR3 in DNA: TGCGCCAGCAGCTGGGGTGGGAACACTGAAGCTTTCTTT.

The sample holds a few counts of this clone. V is TRBV19 and J is TRBJ2-7; TRBD1 agrees at 8 bases. The V and J ends lost 2 bases and 6 bases, in that order; junction bases with no gene match: 15. The CDR3 sequence is 17 residues long. Germline lookup yields CDR1 LNHDA and CDR2 SQIVND (reference sequence). The CDR3 region is CASSIRPDRGTPSEQYF. The CDR3 DNA sequence: TGTGCCAGTAGTATACGACCCGACAGGGGAACCCCCAGCGAGCAGTACTTC.

CDR3 amino acids: CASKFTGDTEAFF. CDR3 DNA sequence: TGCGCCAGTAAATTCACAGGCGACACTGAAGCTTTCTTT. This chain links TRBV4-1 with TRBJ1-1; a possible D gene is TRBD1 (5 bases). CDR3 length equals 13 residues. Trimming took 9 bases from V and 3 from J, leaving 14 bases between them. Germline V gene lookup returns CDR1 MGHRA and CDR2 YSYEKL.

The chain carries TRBV5-4 and TRBJ2-3; 10 nucleotides match TRBD2. The CDR3 extends over 16 amino acids. Germline V gives CDR1 SGHNT, CDR2 YYREEE (reference sequence). V lost 4 bases and J lost 6; bases outside the gene matches: 11. The CDR3 DNA follows: TGTGCCAGCAGCCACCTAGCGGGGGCCAGGGGGGATACGCAGTATTTT. Translating it yields CASSHLAGARGDTQYF.

This clone was seen more than once but under ten times. This sequence joins TRBV10-1 and TRBJ2-1; weak D call: TRBD1 (6 bases). Trimming pared 3 bases from V and 10 bases from J, leaving 19 bases between. Germline V CDR1 and CDR2: WNHNN, SYGVQD (reference sequence). This CDR3 region has 15 residues. The CDR3 here is CASSDPGQGFREQFF. The CDR3 coding sequence is TGCGCCAGCAGTGACCCGGGCCAGGGGTTTAGGGAGCAGTTCTTC.

This clone occurred a few times. The chain employs TRBV5-1 and TRBJ1-4, with D unclear. The V and J ends lost 0 bases and 10 bases respectively, with 22 bases between them. This CDR3 comprises 17 residues. Per the germline V gene, CDR1 is SGHRS and CDR2 is YFSETQ. The CDR3 reads CASSLEISGPSTGKLFF. CDR3 DNA: TGCGCCAGCAGCTTGGAAATCTCCGGTCCCTCTACGGGAAAACTGTTTTTT.

CDR3 sequence: CASSNLAGGETQYF. The CDR3 region has the DNA TGTGCCAGCAGCAATCTAGCAGGTGGAGAGACCCAGTACTTC. V usage is TRBV14 and J usage is TRBJ2-5, with a possible D match to TRBD2 (5 bases). The CDR3 totals 14 residues. CDR1 is SGHDN and CDR2 is FVKESK in the germline V gene. Trimming left V 5 bases short and J 4 bases short, with 14 bases between.

This chain uses TRBV27 with TRBJ2-7; TRBD1 aligns across 7 bases. With 2 bases clipped from V and 3 bases from J, the junction kept 7 bases outside the gene matches. The germline CDR1 and CDR2 sequences are MNHEY and SMNVEV (reference sequence). The CDR3 runs to 15 residues. CDR3 sequence: CASSLRGQAYYEQYF. The CDR3 nucleotides read TGTGCCAGCAGTTTACGCGGACAGGCCTACTACGAGCAGTACTTC.

The chain has TRBV6-1 and TRBJ2-4; TRBD1 is a possible D gene (6 bases). V dropped 8 bases and J dropped 4 bases, with 15 bases sitting between them. Germline V gene lookup returns CDR1 MNHNS and CDR2 SASEGT. The CDR3 sequence is 14 residues long. The CDR3 DNA reads TGTGCCAGCGCGGACGTGGGGGCGAAAAACATTCAGTACTTC. Translating it yields CASADVGAKNIQYF.

There are a few counts of this clone. The CDR3 reads CASWARDRGGAGYTF. For the CDR3, the DNA is TGTGCCAGCTGGGCGAGGGACAGGGGAGGGGCTGGCTACACCTTC. The V and J genes are TRBV6-5 and TRBJ1-2; 10 nucleotides align to TRBD1. Germline-derived CDR1 and CDR2 are MNHEY and SVGAGI. Trimming at V came to 8 bases and at J to 7 bases, leaving 13 bases not matched to a gene. This CDR3 spans 15 amino acids.

This clone was found a few times. The rearrangement links TRBV4-1 to TRBJ2-4, with 11 bases that match TRBD2. The CDR3 covers 15 residues. V lost 0 bases, J lost 15 bases, and 10 bases stayed unmatched. Per germline, CDR1 MGHRA and CDR2 YSYEKL. The CDR3 DNA follows: TGCGCCAGCAGCCAAGAAAGTTCTAGCGGGGGGACCACGTACTTC. Encoded protein: CASSQESSSGGTTYF.

The rearrangement uses TRBV7-9 and TRBJ1-4; 10 bases are a match to TRBD1. The CDR3 consists of 15 residues. The germline CDR1 and CDR2 sequences are SEHNR and FQNEAQ (reference sequence). The ends lost 5 bases at V and 5 bases at J; junction bases unmatched: 5. The CDR3 nucleotides are TGTGCCAGCAGCGCTGACAGGGGGCGGAATGAAAAACTGTTTTTT. Its protein product is CASSADRGRNEKLFF.

This clone was seen only a few times. The gene calls are TRBV11-2 and TRBJ1-5, with D possibly TRBD1 on 5 matching bases. Trimming removed 5 bases at V and 7 bases at J, with 18 bases between. Germline values: CDR1 SGHAT, CDR2 FQNNGV. This CDR3 comprises 15 residues. The CDR3 nucleotides are TGTGCCAGCAGCCCCTGGGGCGCCCCGGGGCAGCCCCAGCATTTT. Protein product: CASSPWGAPGQPQHF.

The chain recombines TRBV11-2 with TRBJ2-5; 10 bases agree with TRBD1. Unmatched junction bases numbered 3, after V lost 1 base and J lost 7 bases. Per germline, CDR1 SGHAT and CDR2 FQNNGV. This CDR3 is built from 14 residues. CDR3 nucleotide sequence: TGTGCCAGCAGCTTAGCCGGGACAGGGGCGACCCAGTACTTC. Encoded protein: CASSLAGTGATQYF.

In nucleotides, the CDR3 is TGTGCCAGCAGTCTGGGGACTAGCGGGGGGGCCAGCAATGAGCAGTTCTTC. It specifies CASSLGTSGGASNEQFF. V and J are TRBV9 and TRBJ2-1; 16 bases agree with TRBD2. Looked up from germline, CDR1 is SGDLS and CDR2 is YYNGEE. J lost 6 bases, V lost 5 bases, and 8 bases had no gene match. This CDR3 is built from 17 residues.

The rearrangement uses TRBV6-1 and TRBJ1-1; tentative D call: TRBD1 (6 bases). The CDR3 has 14 residues. V lost 3 bases to trimming and J lost 2 bases, with 10 bases between them. Germline-derived CDR1 and CDR2 are MNHNS and SASEGT. This chain's CDR3 is CASSDYRVNTEAFF. The CDR3 nucleotides are TGTGCCAGCAGTGACTACAGGGTTAACACTGAAGCTTTCTTT.

The chain uses TRBV7-9 and TRBJ1-1; D is unclear. The CDR3 spans 14 residues. V lost 5 bases and J 0 bases, leaving 10 bases between the germline ends. CDR1 and CDR2 (germline): SEHNR, FQNEAQ (reference sequence). In DNA form, the CDR3 reads TGTGCCAGCAGCAACGGCATGCTGAACACTGAAGCTTTCTTT. This sequence encodes CASSNGMLNTEAFF.